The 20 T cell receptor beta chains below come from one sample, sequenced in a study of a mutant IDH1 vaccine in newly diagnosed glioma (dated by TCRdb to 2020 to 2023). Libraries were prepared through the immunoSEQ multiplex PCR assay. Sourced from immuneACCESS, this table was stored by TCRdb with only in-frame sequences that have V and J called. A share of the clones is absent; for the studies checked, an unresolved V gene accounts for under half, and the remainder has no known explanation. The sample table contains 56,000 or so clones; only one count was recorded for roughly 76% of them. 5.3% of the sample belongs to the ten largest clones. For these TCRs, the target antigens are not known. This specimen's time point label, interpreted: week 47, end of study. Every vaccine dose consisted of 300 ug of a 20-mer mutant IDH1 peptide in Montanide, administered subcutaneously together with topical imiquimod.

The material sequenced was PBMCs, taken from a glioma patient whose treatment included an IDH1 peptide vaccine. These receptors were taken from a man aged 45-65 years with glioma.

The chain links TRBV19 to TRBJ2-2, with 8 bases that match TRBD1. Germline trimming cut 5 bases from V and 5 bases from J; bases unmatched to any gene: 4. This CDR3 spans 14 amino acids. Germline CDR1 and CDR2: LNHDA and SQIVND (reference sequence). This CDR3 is CASSSQGATGELFF. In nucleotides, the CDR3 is TGTGCCAGTAGTTCCCAGGGGGCGACCGGGGAGCTGTTTTTT.

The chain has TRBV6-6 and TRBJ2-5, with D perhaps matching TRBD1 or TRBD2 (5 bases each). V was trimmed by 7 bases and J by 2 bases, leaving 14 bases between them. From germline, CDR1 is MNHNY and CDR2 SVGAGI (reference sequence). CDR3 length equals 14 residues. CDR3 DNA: TGTGCCAGCATACGAGGGGCTGGACAAGAGACCCAGTACTTC. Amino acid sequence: CASIRGAGQETQYF.

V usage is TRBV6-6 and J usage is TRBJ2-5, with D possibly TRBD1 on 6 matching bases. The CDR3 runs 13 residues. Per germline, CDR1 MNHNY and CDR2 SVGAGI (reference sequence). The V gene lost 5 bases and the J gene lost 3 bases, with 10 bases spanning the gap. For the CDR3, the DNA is TGTGCCAGCAGTGGCCGGGACAAAGAGACCCAGTACTTC. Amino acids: CASSGRDKETQYF.

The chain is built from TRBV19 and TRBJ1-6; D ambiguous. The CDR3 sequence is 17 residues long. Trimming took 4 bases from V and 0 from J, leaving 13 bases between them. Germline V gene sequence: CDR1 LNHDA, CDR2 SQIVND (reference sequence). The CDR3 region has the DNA TGTGCCAGTAGTAAGAGGGTAATGGGCTCCTATAATTCACCCCTCCACTTT. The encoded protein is CASSKRVMGSYNSPLHF.

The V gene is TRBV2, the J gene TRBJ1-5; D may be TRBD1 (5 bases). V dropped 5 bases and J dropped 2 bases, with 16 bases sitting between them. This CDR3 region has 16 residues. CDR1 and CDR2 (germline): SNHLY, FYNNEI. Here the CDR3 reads CASSSPAGGRNQPQHF. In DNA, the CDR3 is TGTGCCAGCAGTTCCCCGGCGGGGGGACGCAATCAGCCCCAGCATTTT.

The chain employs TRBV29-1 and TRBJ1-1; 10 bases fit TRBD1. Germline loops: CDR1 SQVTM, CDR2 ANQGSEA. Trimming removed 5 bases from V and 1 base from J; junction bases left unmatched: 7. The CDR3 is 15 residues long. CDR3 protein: CSVTGTGVTNTEAFF. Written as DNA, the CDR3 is TGCAGCGTTACCGGGACAGGGGTAACGAACACTGAAGCTTTCTTT.

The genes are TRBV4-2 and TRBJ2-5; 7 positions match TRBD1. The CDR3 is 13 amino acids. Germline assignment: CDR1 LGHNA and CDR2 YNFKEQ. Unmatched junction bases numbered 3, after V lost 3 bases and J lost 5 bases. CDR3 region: CASSQGQMETQYF. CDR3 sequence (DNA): TGTGCCAGCAGCCAGGGACAGATGGAGACCCAGTACTTC.

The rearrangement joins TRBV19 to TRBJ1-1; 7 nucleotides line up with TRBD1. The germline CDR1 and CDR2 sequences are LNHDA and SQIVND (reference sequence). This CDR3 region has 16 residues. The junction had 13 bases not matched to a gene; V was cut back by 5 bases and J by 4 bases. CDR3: CASSAGPRPGGTEAFF. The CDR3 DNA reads TGTGCCAGTAGTGCTGGACCGCGGCCAGGGGGCACTGAAGCTTTCTTT.

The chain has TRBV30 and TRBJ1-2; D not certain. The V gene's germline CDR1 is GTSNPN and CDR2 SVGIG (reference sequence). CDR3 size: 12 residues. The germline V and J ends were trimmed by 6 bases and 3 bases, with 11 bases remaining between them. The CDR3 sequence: CACVLWDYGYTF. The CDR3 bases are TGTGCCTGTGTCCTGTGGGACTATGGCTACACCTTC.

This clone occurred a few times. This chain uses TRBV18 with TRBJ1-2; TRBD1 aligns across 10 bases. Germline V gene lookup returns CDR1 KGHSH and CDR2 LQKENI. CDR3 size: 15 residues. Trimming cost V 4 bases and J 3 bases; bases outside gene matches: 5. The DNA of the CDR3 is TGTGCCAGCTCACTCGGGACAGGGGACTACTATGGCTACACCTTC. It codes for CASSLGTGDYYGYTF.

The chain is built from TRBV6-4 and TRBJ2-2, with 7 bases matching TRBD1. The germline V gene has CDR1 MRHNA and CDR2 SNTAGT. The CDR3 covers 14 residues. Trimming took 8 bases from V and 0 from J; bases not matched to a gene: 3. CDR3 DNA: TGTGCCAGCGCCGGACAGGCGAACACCGGGGAGCTGTTTTTT. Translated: CASAGQANTGELFF.

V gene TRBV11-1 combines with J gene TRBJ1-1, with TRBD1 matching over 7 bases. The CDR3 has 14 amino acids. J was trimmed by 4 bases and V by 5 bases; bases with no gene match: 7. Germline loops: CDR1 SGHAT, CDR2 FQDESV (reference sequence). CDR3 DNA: TGTGCCAGCAGCCCACGGGACAGCTCCACTGAAGCTTTCTTT. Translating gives CASSPRDSSTEAFF.

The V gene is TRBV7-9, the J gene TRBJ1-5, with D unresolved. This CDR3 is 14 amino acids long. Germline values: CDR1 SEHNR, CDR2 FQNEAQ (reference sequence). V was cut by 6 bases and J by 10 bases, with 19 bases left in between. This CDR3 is CASRGMGEQTPQHF. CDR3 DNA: TGTGCCAGCAGGGGTATGGGAGAACAGACCCCCCAGCATTTT.

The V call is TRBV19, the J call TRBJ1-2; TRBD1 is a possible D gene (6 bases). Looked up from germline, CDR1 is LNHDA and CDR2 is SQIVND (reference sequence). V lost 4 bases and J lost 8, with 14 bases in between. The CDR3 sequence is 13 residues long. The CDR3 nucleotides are TGTGCCAGTAGTAACGGACAGCGAAAGGGCTACACCTTC. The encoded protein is CASSNGQRKGYTF.

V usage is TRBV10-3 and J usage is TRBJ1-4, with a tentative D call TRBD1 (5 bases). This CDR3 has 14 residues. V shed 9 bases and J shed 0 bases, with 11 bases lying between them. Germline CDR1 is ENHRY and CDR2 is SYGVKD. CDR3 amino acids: CAIRDPATNEKLFF. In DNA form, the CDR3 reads TGTGCCATAAGGGACCCAGCAACTAATGAAAAACTGTTTTTT.

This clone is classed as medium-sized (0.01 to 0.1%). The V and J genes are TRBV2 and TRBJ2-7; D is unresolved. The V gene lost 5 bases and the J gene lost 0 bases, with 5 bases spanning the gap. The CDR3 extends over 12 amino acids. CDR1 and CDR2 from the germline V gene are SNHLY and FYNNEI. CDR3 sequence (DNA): TGTGCCAGCAGTTCGAGCTCCTACGAGCAGTACTTC. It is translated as CASSSSSYEQYF.

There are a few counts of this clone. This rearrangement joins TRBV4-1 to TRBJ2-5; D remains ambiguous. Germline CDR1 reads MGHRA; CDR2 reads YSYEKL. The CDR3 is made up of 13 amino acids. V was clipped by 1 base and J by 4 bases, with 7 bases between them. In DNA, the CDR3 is TGCGCCAGCAGCCAAGCCTATACAGAGACCCAGTACTTC. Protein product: CASSQAYTETQYF.

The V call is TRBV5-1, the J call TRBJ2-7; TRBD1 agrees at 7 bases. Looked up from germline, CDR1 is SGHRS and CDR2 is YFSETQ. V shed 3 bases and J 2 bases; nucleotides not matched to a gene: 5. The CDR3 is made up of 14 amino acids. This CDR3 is CASSSTGIAYEQYF. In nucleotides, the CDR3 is TGCGCCAGCAGCTCGACAGGGATCGCCTACGAGCAGTACTTC.

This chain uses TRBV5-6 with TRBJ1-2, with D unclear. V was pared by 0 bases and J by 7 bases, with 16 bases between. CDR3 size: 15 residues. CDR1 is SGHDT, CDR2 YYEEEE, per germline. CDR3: CASSLDAALWGGYTF. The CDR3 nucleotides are TGTGCCAGCAGCTTGGATGCGGCCCTGTGGGGTGGCTACACCTTC.

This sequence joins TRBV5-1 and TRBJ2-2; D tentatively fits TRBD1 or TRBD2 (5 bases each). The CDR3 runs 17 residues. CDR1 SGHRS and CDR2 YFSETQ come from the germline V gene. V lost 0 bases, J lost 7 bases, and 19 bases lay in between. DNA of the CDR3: TGCGCCAGCAGCTTGGGAACGGGGCGCGAGGGGAGCGGGGAGCTGTTTTTT. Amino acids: CASSLGTGREGSGELFF.